The 30 T cell receptor beta chains below all came from one sample that was sequenced in a study of cytomegalovirus exposure and HLA in healthy donors. Vbeta (60) and Jbeta (13) primers were used in the PCR. Assay: immunoSEQ multiplex PCR; the TCRdb copy retains only in-frame clones and omits some. The table has roughly 150,000 clones, around 65% seen once. Sequenced material: PBMCs. These receptors were taken from a woman in her twenties or thirties in good health and CMV-seropositive.

This clone was picked up one time. The chain recombines TRBV10-1 with TRBJ1-5; unclear D gene. V lost 7 bases and J lost 4, with 8 bases in between. Germline lookup yields CDR1 WNHNN and CDR2 SYGVQD (reference sequence). CDR3 length: 12 amino acids. The CDR3 nucleotides are TGCGCCAGCAACGGGATGAATCAGCCCCAGCATTTT. Protein sequence: CASNGMNQPQHF.

This chain connects TRBV11-1 to TRBJ1-2; 7 bases line up with TRBD1. V dropped 7 bases and J dropped 6; count of bases not matched to a gene: 17. The CDR3 is 16 amino acids. The germline V gene has CDR1 SGHAT and CDR2 FQDESV (reference sequence). The CDR3 region has the DNA TGTGCCAGCACCGCGGGACAGTGGGTACGGGGGCATGGCTACACCTTC. Translation gives CASTAGQWVRGHGYTF.

The chain uses TRBV6-5 and TRBJ1-3; D perhaps matches TRBD1 (5 bases). The CDR3 is 15 amino acids. V was shortened by 5 bases and J by 4 bases, with 15 bases between the two germline ends. The germline V gene encodes CDR1 MNHEY and CDR2 SVGAGI. CDR3 sequence reads: CASSPGRGVGNTIYF. CDR3 in DNA: TGTGCCAGCAGTCCCGGACGGGGGGTAGGAAACACCATATATTTT.

In DNA form, the CDR3 reads TGCAGCGTTAGGCAGTCAAGAGTCCCGGGGACCGGGGAGCTGTTTTTT. This gives the protein CSVRQSRVPGTGELFF. The rearrangement links TRBV29-1 to TRBJ2-2, with a tentative D call TRBD2 (5 bases). The CDR3 is 16 residues long. Trimming pared 5 bases from V and 5 bases from J, leaving 21 bases between. The germline V gene encodes CDR1 SQVTM and CDR2 ANQGSEA.

The genes are TRBV5-1 and TRBJ1-1; D not certain. The V end lost 9 bases, the J end lost 5 bases, and 17 bases lay between the germline ends. The CDR3 has 13 amino acids. Germline CDR1 is SGHRS and CDR2 is YFSETQ. CDR3 DNA sequence: TGCGCCACCTCGGCTAGGATTGGGACTGAAGCTTTCTTT. This gives the protein CATSARIGTEAFF.

This clone showed up just a few times. The chain has TRBV7-2 and TRBJ2-2; D possibly corresponds to TRBD1 (5 bases). V was shortened by 5 bases and J by 1 base, with 8 bases between the two germline ends. This CDR3 has 14 amino acids. Germline V gives CDR1 SGHTA, CDR2 FQGNSA. CDR3 in DNA: TGTGCCAGCAGCCTAGGACAGAACACCGGGGAGCTGTTTTTT. This encodes CASSLGQNTGELFF.

J is TRBJ2-5 and V is TRBV5-1, with 7 bases matching TRBD2. CDR3 length equals 17 residues. Germline values: CDR1 SGHRS, CDR2 YFSETQ. Trimming cost V 1 base and J 2 bases; bases outside gene matches: 11. CDR3 region: CASSLNVRERHQETQYF. CDR3 bases: TGCGCCAGCAGCTTGAACGTGCGGGAGCGACATCAAGAGACCCAGTACTTC.

Only a few counts were recorded for this clone. A junction end diverges from the germline sequence, so it may reflect a read error. The chain couples TRBV7-9 to TRBJ1-1; the D gene is possibly TRBD1 (6 bases). Per the germline V gene, CDR1 is SEHNR and CDR2 is FQNEAQ (reference sequence). CDR3 length: 13 residues. CDR3 nucleotides: TGTTCCAGCGTCAACAGGGTGAAGACTGAAGCTTTCTTT. Translation: CSSVNRVKTEAFF.

The chain recombines TRBV6-5 with TRBJ1-2, with D possibly being TRBD1 (5 bases). The V end was cut by 2 bases, the J end by 6 bases, with 10 bases between. Per germline, CDR1 MNHEY and CDR2 SVGAGI. The CDR3 is 13 residues long. CDR3 coding DNA: TGTGCCAGCAGTTACGGGGGGGAGGATGGCTACACCTTC. Residues: CASSYGGEDGYTF.

The CDR3 loop is CASTLTGEGNQPQHF. CDR3 bases: TGTGCCAGTACATTAACAGGGGAGGGCAATCAGCCCCAGCATTTT. The chain joins TRBV6-6 to TRBJ1-5, with TRBD1 identical over 7 bases. The CDR3 has 15 residues. Germline assignment: CDR1 MNHNY and CDR2 SVGAGI (reference sequence). Trimming removed 9 bases from V and 2 bases from J; junction bases left unmatched: 10.

This clone came up a few times. J is TRBJ1-1 and V is TRBV7-9; D unclear. Trimming shortened V by 5 bases and J by 0 bases, and 16 bases separated the two germline ends. CDR1 SEHNR and CDR2 FQNEAQ come from the germline V gene (reference sequence). The CDR3 spans 16 residues. DNA for the CDR3: TGTGCCAGCAGCGAACGCGTAACCACCATGAACACTGAAGCTTTCTTT. Its translation: CASSERVTTMNTEAFF. Complete variable domain (other parts from reference TRBV7-9 and TRBJ1-1): DTGVSQNPRHKITKRGQNVTFRCDPISEHNRLYWYRQTLGQGPEFLTYFQNEAQLEKSRLLSDRFSAERPKGSFSTLEIQRTEQGDSAMYLCASSERVTTMNTEAFFGQGTRLTVV.

J is TRBJ1-1 and V is TRBV30; D perhaps matches TRBD1 (5 bases). The CDR3 has 11 amino acids. The germline CDR1 and CDR2 sequences are GTSNPN and SVGIG (reference sequence). Trimming stripped 5 bases from V and 11 bases from J, with 15 bases between. CDR3 sequence (DNA): TGTGCCTGGTCAGGGTCGTCAATCGCTTTCTTT. Its protein product is CAWSGSSIAFF. The whole variable domain, remainder taken from reference TRBV30 and TRBJ1-1, is SQTIHQWPATLVQPVGSPLSLECTVEGTSNPNLYWYRQAAGRGLQLLFYSVGIGQISSEVPQNLSASRPQDRQFILSSKKLLLSDSGFYLCAWSGSSIAFFGQGTRLTVV.

The rearrangement links TRBV11-2 to TRBJ2-7, with 9 positions matching TRBD1. The CDR3 is 13 amino acids. J lost 3 bases, V lost 9 bases, and 6 bases had no gene match. Germline lookup yields CDR1 SGHAT and CDR2 FQNNGV. The chain's CDR3 is CASNRGQGYEQYF. CDR3 DNA sequence: TGTGCCAGTAATCGGGGACAGGGCTACGAGCAGTACTTC.

This clone was counted a few times. The chain has TRBV2 and TRBJ1-4; maybe TRBD1 (5 bases). Germline assignment: CDR1 SNHLY and CDR2 FYNNEI. The V end lost 6 bases, the J end lost 8 bases, and 13 bases lay between the germline ends. This CDR3 region has 13 residues. Here the CDR3 DNA reads TGTGCCAGCAGCGGGAGGGACGGGGAAAAACTGTTTTTT. Protein sequence: CASSGRDGEKLFF.

This clone was seen only a few times. The genes are TRBV2 and TRBJ2-5; D is unclear. V was cut by 5 bases and J by 4 bases, with 8 bases left in between. The CDR3 length is 12 residues. Looked up from germline, CDR1 is SNHLY and CDR2 is FYNNEI. CDR3 in amino acids: CASSTSGETQYF. The CDR3 region has the DNA TGTGCCAGCAGTACCTCGGGAGAGACCCAGTACTTC.

This chain joins TRBV19 and TRBJ2-5, with D perhaps TRBD1 (6 bases). V lost 7 bases, J lost 5 bases, and 14 bases lay in between. CDR3 length equals 13 residues. Germline values: CDR1 LNHDA, CDR2 SQIVND (reference sequence). CDR3 region: CASNDRKGETQYF. The CDR3 DNA follows: TGTGCCAGTAACGACAGGAAGGGGGAGACCCAGTACTTC. Using reference TRBV19 and TRBJ2-5 for the parts outside the CDR3, the full variable domain is DGGITQSPKYLFRKEGQNVTLSCEQNLNHDAMYWYRQDPGQGLRLIYYSQIVNDFQKGDIAEGYSVSREKKESFPLTVTSAQKNPTAFYLCASNDRKGETQYFGPGTRLLVL.

The chain combines TRBV5-1 with TRBJ1-1; TRBD1 is a possible D gene (6 bases). Germline values: CDR1 SGHRS, CDR2 YFSETQ. The V end lost 4 bases, the J end lost 4 bases, and 14 bases lay between the germline ends. This CDR3 is built from 14 residues. CDR3 sequence (DNA): TGCGCCAGCAGCCAGGGGCGGTCGGTCACTGAAGCTTTCTTT. Its translation: CASSQGRSVTEAFF.

There are a few counts of this clone. Distinct nucleotide sequences in the sample also encode this CDR3. The chain recombines TRBV5-1 with TRBJ2-7; TRBD2 aligns across 9 bases. The germline V gene has CDR1 SGHRS and CDR2 YFSETQ. CDR3 length: 15 amino acids. J gave up 3 bases and V 0 bases, and 4 bases lay outside the gene matches. CDR3 DNA: TGCGCCAGCAGCTTGGTAGCTAGCGGGGACTACGAGCAGTACTTC. Protein sequence: CASSLVASGDYEQYF.

This clone showed up just a few times. The chain has TRBV5-8 and TRBJ2-7; D is ambiguous. The V end lost 3 bases, the J end lost 4 bases, and 8 bases lay between the germline ends. Germline lookup yields CDR1 SGHTS and CDR2 YDEGEE. This CDR3 has 12 amino acids. The CDR3 is CASSSHLYEQYF. As DNA, the CDR3 is TGTGCCAGCAGCTCACACCTTTACGAGCAGTACTTC.

This clone was detected only once. This chain links TRBV18 with TRBJ1-5; 8 bases are a match to TRBD1. The length of the CDR3 is 17 residues. Germline values: CDR1 KGHSH, CDR2 LQKENI. V lost 2 bases and J lost 1; bases outside the gene matches: 7. The CDR3 sequence: CASSPVRTGLSNQPQHF. The CDR3 DNA is TGTGCCAGCTCACCAGTACGGACAGGGTTGAGCAATCAGCCCCAGCATTTT.

For this clone: Without the conserved terminal phenylalanine or tryptophan, this CDR3 likely stems from a read error. The J gene is TRBJ1-2, the V gene TRBV6-1, with unresolved D. The germline CDR1 and CDR2 sequences are MNHNS and SASEGT. Trimming took 1 base from V and 5 from J, leaving 5 bases between them. This CDR3 region has 12 residues. CDR3: CASSEDGYGYTV. CDR3 nucleotides: TGTGCCAGCAGTGAAGACGGGTATGGCTACACCGTC.

The sample holds a few counts of this clone. This chain joins TRBV5-1 and TRBJ1-2; maybe TRBD1 (5 bases). Trimming took 4 bases from V and 0 from J, leaving 13 bases between them. The length of the CDR3 is 15 residues. The germline CDR1 and CDR2 sequences are SGHRS and YFSETQ. This CDR3 reads CASSHGHVSNYGYTF. The CDR3 nucleotides read TGCGCCAGCAGCCACGGACATGTCTCTAACTATGGCTACACCTTC.

This clone was seen a handful of times. The chain links TRBV9 to TRBJ1-4; TRBD1 matches 7 bases. This CDR3 has 16 amino acids. Germline lookup yields CDR1 SGDLS and CDR2 YYNGEE. After removal of 0 bases from V and 7 bases from J, the junction contained 9 bases not matched to a gene. The CDR3 sequence: CASSVGHGGGLEKLFF. CDR3 coding DNA: TGTGCCAGCAGCGTAGGTCATGGAGGGGGCCTTGAAAAACTGTTTTTT. The whole variable domain, remainder taken from reference TRBV9 and TRBJ1-4, is DSGVTQTPKHLITATGQRVTLRCSPRSGDLSVYWYQQSLDQGLQFLIQYYNGEERAKGNILERFSAQQFPDLHSELNLSSLELGDSALYFCASSVGHGGGLEKLFFGSGTQLSVL.

This chain uses TRBV7-3 with TRBJ2-3; D gene ambiguous. The V gene lost 4 bases and the J gene lost 8 bases, with 13 bases spanning the gap. This CDR3 spans 13 amino acids. Germline lookup yields CDR1 SGHTA and CDR2 FQGTGA. The CDR3: CASSSSRSATQYF. CDR3 sequence (DNA): TGTGCCAGCAGCTCCTCTAGATCTGCTACGCAGTATTTT.

This chain links TRBV4-1 with TRBJ2-7, with D possibly TRBD2 on 6 matching bases. Germline-derived CDR1 and CDR2 are MGHRA and YSYEKL. Between the trimmed V and J ends, which lost 4 bases and 7 bases, there was a span of 20 bases. The CDR3 is 15 residues long. CDR3 residues: CASSPRGSGEGEQYF. The CDR3 region has the DNA TGCGCCAGCAGCCCCCGCGGTAGCGGAGAAGGGGAGCAGTACTTC.

The gene calls are TRBV7-2 and TRBJ2-1, with 13 bases that match TRBD2. This CDR3 comprises 15 residues. J was trimmed by 6 bases and V by 1 base; bases with no gene match: 0. Germline CDR1 and CDR2: SGHTA and FQGNSA. The CDR3 region has the DNA TGTGCCAGCAGCTTAGGGACTAGCGGGAGCAATGAGCAGTTCTTC. As protein: CASSLGTSGSNEQFF.

The rearrangement links TRBV11-3 to TRBJ2-3; 7 nucleotides line up with TRBD2. Per the germline V gene, CDR1 is SGHNT and CDR2 is YENEEA. This CDR3 is 12 amino acids long. The ends lost 5 bases at V and 5 bases at J; junction bases unmatched: 1. This chain's CDR3 is CASSPGGDTQYF. For the CDR3, the DNA is TGTGCCAGCAGCCCGGGGGGAGATACGCAGTATTTT.

This clone turned up a few times. The chain is built from TRBV5-1 and TRBJ1-1; D remains ambiguous. V lost 0 bases and J lost 7, with 10 bases in between. The CDR3 contains 13 residues. The germline CDR1 and CDR2 sequences are SGHRS and YFSETQ. The CDR3 DNA is TGCGCCAGCAGCTTGGGAGGAGCGGGTGAAGCTTTCTTT. Amino acids: CASSLGGAGEAFF.

The V call is TRBV6-6, the J call TRBJ2-3, with TRBD1 matching over 11 bases. The CDR3 runs to 15 residues. Germline V gene data show CDR1 as MNHNY and CDR2 as SVGAGI (reference sequence). The J segment lost 7 bases and the V segment lost 2 bases, leaving 5 bases of the junction unmatched. The CDR3 DNA reads as TGTGCCAGCAGTTACGGAGGACAGGGGGCAAATACGCAGTATTTT. The encoded protein is CASSYGGQGANTQYF.

The chain is built from TRBV21-1 and TRBJ2-7; the table's D call, TRBD1, was not checked against the DNA. TRBV21-1 is listed as a pseudogene. CDR3 length: 15 residues. The CDR3 nucleotides read TGTGCCAGCAGCCGGAGAAAGGGGATGCCCTACGAGCAGTACTTC. Its translation: CASSRRKGMPYEQYF.